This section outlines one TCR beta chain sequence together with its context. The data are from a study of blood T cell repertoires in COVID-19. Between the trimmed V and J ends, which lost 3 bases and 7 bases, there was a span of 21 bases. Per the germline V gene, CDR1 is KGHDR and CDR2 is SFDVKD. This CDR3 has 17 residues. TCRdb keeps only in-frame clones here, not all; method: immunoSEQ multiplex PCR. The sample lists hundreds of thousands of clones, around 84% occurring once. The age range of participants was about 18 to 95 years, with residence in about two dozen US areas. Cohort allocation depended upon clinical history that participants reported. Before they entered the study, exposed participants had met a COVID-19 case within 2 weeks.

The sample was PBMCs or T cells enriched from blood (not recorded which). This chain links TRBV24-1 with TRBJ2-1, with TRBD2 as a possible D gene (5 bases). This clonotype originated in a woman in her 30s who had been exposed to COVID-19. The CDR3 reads CATSDDPGMAERNEQFF. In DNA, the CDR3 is TGTGCCACCAGTGATGACCCCGGGATGGCCGAAAGGAATGAGCAGTTCTTC.